This TCR beta chain was recorded in a study of T-cell reconstitution after alpha-beta-depleted transplantation in children. Study-wide results and caveats: Some patients' high day-60 TCRbeta diversity was attributed to recipient cells surviving conditioning. Several hundred expanded graft clones reportedly were the source of alpha-beta T cells about two months after transplant. At the one-year point after transplant, T-cell counts and TCRbeta diversity were found to come mostly from T cells that had been newly produced.

This clonotype was observed at least ten times. As yet, its antigen is unknown. Trimming removed 4 bases from V and 6 bases from J, with 7 bases in between. The germline V gene encodes CDR1 MNHEY and CDR2 SVGEGT. The CDR3 is made up of 12 amino acids. For TCRbeta, the library was prepared with unique molecular identifiers. TCRdb used MiXCR to reprocess the PCR reads, holding one entry per CDR3 protein. The repertoire holds approximately 500,000 distinct CDR3 sequences, with about 10% as singletons. V usage is TRBV6-2 or TRBV6-3 and J usage is TRBJ2-1; D call uncertain. This receptor was taken from a child aged 2-15 years with inherited bone marrow failure, due to receive a stem cell transplant. Material: PBMCs, obtained before TCRalphabeta/CD19-depleted stem cell transplant. In DNA form, the CDR3 reads TGTGCCAGCAGTTTCAGAATCAATGAGCAGTTCTTC. Translation: CASSFRINEQFF.